The 9 T cell receptor beta chains below were found in one sample sequenced in a study of T-cell reconstitution after alpha-beta-depleted transplantation in children. It was with unique molecular identifiers that the TCRbeta library was prepared. One entry per CDR3 protein results from TCRdb running MiXCR on the PCR reads. The sample lists a few hundred thousand distinct CDR3 sequences, around 13% occurring once. This material consisted of PBMCs, mostly from graft donor cells, taken 360 days after TCRalphabeta/CD19-depleted stem cell transplant. These receptors were obtained from a male patient younger than 18 who had a stem cell transplant for acute myeloid leukemia, so the T cells may come from the graft donor.

This clonotype was detected ten times or more. The chain joins TRBV20-1 to TRBJ2-3; D unclear. The germline V and J ends were trimmed by 0 bases and 6 bases, with 16 bases remaining between them. CDR3 length: 15 amino acids. CDR1 is DFQATT and CDR2 is SNEGSKA in the germline V gene (reference sequence). This chain's CDR3 is CSARDMAGAWDTQYF. The CDR3, as DNA: TGCAGTGCTAGAGATATGGCAGGTGCTTGGGATACGCAGTATTTT.

This chain connects TRBV4-2 to TRBJ2-7; either TRBD1 or TRBD2 may supply D (7 bases each). This CDR3 spans 18 amino acids. CDR1 is LGHNA, CDR2 YNFKEQ, per germline. The ends were cut back, 0 bases at V and 3 bases at J, with 21 bases in the middle. The CDR3 loop is CASSQDPGGAGASYEQYF. In DNA form, the CDR3 reads TGTGCCAGCAGCCAAGATCCAGGGGGGGCAGGGGCAAGCTACGAGCAGTACTTC.

The chain uses TRBV4-1 and TRBJ2-1; tentatively, D is TRBD2 (5 bases). V was cut by 4 bases and J by 3 bases, with 16 bases left in between. This CDR3 spans 16 amino acids. The V gene's germline CDR1 is MGHRA and CDR2 YSYEKL. The CDR3 is CASSPWGLGVYNEQFF. For the CDR3, the DNA is TGCGCCAGCAGCCCGTGGGGATTGGGAGTCTACAATGAGCAGTTCTTC.

The chain couples TRBV7-6 to TRBJ2-1; D ambiguous. V was pared by 8 bases and J by 5 bases, with 10 bases between. The V gene's germline CDR1 is SGHVS and CDR2 FNYEAQ. This CDR3 is 12 amino acids long. The CDR3 DNA reads as TGTGCCAGCTCCAGTAGGCACAATGAGCAGTTCTTC. Protein sequence: CASSSRHNEQFF. Combining the CDR3 with reference TRBV7-6 and TRBJ2-1 gives the whole variable domain GAGVSQSPRYKVTKRGQDVALRCDPISGHVSLYWYRQALGQGPEFLTYFNYEAQQDKSGLPNDRFSAERPEGSISTLTIQRTEQRDSAMYRCASSSRHNEQFFGPGTRLTVL.

This clonotype was recorded many times. The rearrangement uses TRBV28 and TRBJ2-2; TRBD1 is a possible D gene (5 bases). V lost 6 bases, J lost 4 bases, and 12 bases lay in between. This CDR3 comprises 14 residues. CDR1 MDHEN and CDR2 SYDVKM come from the germline V gene. The DNA for the CDR3 is TGTGCCAGCAGACGCAGGGTGACCACCGGGGAGCTGTTTTTT. It yields the protein CASRRRVTTGELFF.

This clonotype has a count of ten or more. The J gene is TRBJ2-2, the V gene TRBV20-1, with unresolved D. V lost 0 bases to trimming and J lost 0 bases, with 20 bases between them. CDR3 length: 19 residues. Germline values: CDR1 DFQATT, CDR2 SNEGSKA (reference sequence). CDR3 bases: TGCAGTGCTAGAGAAAGTCTAAGAACAGCGATAACGAACACCGGGGAGCTGTTTTTT. It codes for CSARESLRTAITNTGELFF.

Many counts were recorded for this clonotype. A much larger clone lies one base from this, so it may be a read error. The genes are TRBV21-1 and TRBJ2-7. TRBV21-1 is a documented pseudogene. The length of the CDR3 is 11 residues. The CDR3 bases are TGTGCCAGCAGCAAAGGCTACGAGCAGTACTTC. Translating it yields CASSKGYEQYF.

The chain uses TRBV6-1 and TRBJ2-1, with 11 bases aligning to TRBD2. The CDR3 is made up of 17 amino acids. V shed 5 bases, J shed 8 bases, and the junction held 14 bases outside the gene matches. Germline CDR1 reads MNHNS; CDR2 reads SASEGT. The CDR3 coding sequence is TGTGCCAGCAGTCATCGTATTAGCGGGAGGGCCGGAGATGAGCAGTTCTTC. Residues: CASSHRISGRAGDEQFF.

This clonotype was seen only a few times. This chain links TRBV18 with TRBJ2-1; 7 nucleotides align to TRBD1. The CDR3 is 15 residues long. The V and J ends lost 2 bases and 5 bases, in that order; junction bases with no gene match: 6. Germline V gene data show CDR1 as KGHSH and CDR2 as LQKENI. The CDR3 protein is CASSPRVRGNNEQFF. In nucleotides, the CDR3 is TGTGCCAGCTCACCAAGGGTCAGGGGGAACAATGAGCAGTTCTTC.